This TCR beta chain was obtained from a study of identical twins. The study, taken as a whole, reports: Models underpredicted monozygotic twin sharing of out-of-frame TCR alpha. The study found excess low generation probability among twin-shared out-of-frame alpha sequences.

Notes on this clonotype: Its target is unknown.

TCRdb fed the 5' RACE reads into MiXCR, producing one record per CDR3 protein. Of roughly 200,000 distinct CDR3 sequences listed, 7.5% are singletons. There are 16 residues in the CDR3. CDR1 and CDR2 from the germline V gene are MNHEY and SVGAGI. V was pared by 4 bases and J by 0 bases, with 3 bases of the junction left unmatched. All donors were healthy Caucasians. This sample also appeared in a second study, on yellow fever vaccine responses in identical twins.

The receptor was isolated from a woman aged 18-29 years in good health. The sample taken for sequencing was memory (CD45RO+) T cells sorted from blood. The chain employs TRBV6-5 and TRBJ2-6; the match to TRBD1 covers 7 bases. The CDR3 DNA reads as TGTGCCAGCAGTTCTACAGGGGACTCTGGGGCCAACGTCCTGACTTTC. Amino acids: CASSSTGDSGANVLTF.